Below, 6 T cell receptor beta chains from the same sample are listed, as sequenced in a study of T cells in Graves' hyperthyroidism and ophthalmopathy. Amplification of TCR beta CDR3 regions was performed using RNA transcripts as template. A first-round RT-PCR of the TCR CDR3 used the HTBI primer set. Each CDR3 protein gets one entry after TCRdb re-called the multiplex PCR reads with MiXCR. The repertoire includes 350,000 or so distinct CDR3 sequences, around 18% of them detected once, and around 15% sits in the top ten. Material: blood. These receptors were obtained from a woman aged 40 to 50 with Graves' ophthalmopathy.

At least ten counts were recorded for this clonotype. The V call is TRBV7-9, the J call TRBJ1-1, with D perhaps matching TRBD1 (5 bases). The CDR3 contains 10 residues. Germline CDR1 is SEHNR and CDR2 is FQNEAQ (reference sequence). The ends were cut back, 10 bases at V and 6 bases at J, with 9 bases in the middle. CDR3 in amino acids: CAIKTAEAFF. The CDR3 coding sequence is TGTGCCATAAAGACAGCTGAAGCTTTCTTT.

Concerning this clonotype itself: A clone one base away is much larger, so this may be a read error. This chain connects TRBV20-1 to TRBJ2-7; a possible D gene is TRBD2 (7 bases). Trimming cost V 0 bases and J 3 bases, with 15 bases left between them. This CDR3 region has 15 residues. Germline loops: CDR1 DFQATT, CDR2 SNEGSKA (reference sequence). The DNA for the CDR3 is TGCAGTGCTAGAGATGCCGGGGGGCGGCTCTACGAGCAGTACTTC. Translated, it gives CSARDAGGRLYEQYF.

This clonotype has a count of ten or more. The V gene is TRBV19, the J gene TRBJ2-7, with D hard to call. V shed 6 bases and J shed 5 bases, with 14 bases lying between them. CDR3 length: 13 amino acids. Germline CDR1 is LNHDA and CDR2 is SQIVND (reference sequence). The CDR3 bases are TGTGCCAGTAGCCCCTTACGACAAAACGAGCAGTACTTC. Protein product: CASSPLRQNEQYF.

The chain combines TRBV12-3 or TRBV12-4 with TRBJ1-2, with D perhaps TRBD1 (6 bases). Trimming left V 5 bases short and J 8 bases short, with 21 bases between. The CDR3 consists of 15 residues. This CDR3 reads CASSPHGQIQKGYTF. CDR3 DNA: TGTGCCAGCAGTCCCCACGGACAGATTCAGAAGGGCTACACCTTC.

This clonotype was recorded a few times. V is TRBV10-3 and J is TRBJ1-2, with unresolved D. CDR1 is ENHRY, CDR2 SYGVKD, per germline. The CDR3 has 16 residues. Deletions cut 5 bases from V and 4 bases from J, with 20 bases between. The CDR3 sequence is CAISSSEDPKAYGYTF. CDR3 nucleotides: TGTGCCATCAGTTCCTCCGAGGACCCGAAGGCCTATGGCTACACCTTC.

In its sample, this clonotype was seen many times. The rearrangement uses TRBV11-1 and TRBJ1-2; 7 bases line up with TRBD1. Germline V gene sequence: CDR1 SGHAT, CDR2 FQDESV (reference sequence). Unmatched junction bases numbered 12, after V lost 3 bases and J lost 2 bases. This CDR3 is built from 17 residues. CDR3 protein: CASSFSPDRVINYGYTF. The CDR3 nucleotides read TGTGCCAGCAGCTTTTCCCCCGACAGGGTGATAAACTATGGCTACACCTTC.